This TCR beta chain is from a study of cytomegalovirus exposure and HLA in healthy donors. Study-level background: An early data release held approximately 85 million unique TCRs from HLA-typed donors. Study conclusions and caveats: With high specificity and sensitivity, the classifier reportedly diagnosed cytomegalovirus status.

The PCR was carried out with 60 Vbeta primers and 13 Jbeta primers. Profiled with immunoSEQ multiplex PCR; TCRdb holds only in-frame clones, not every one. This sample has some 120,000 clones, with around 73% found just once. Germline values: CDR1 MDHEN, CDR2 SYDVKM. The ends were cut back, 6 bases at V and 5 bases at J, with 26 bases in the middle. The CDR3 extends over 17 amino acids. Turning to this clone: The target antigen is unknown.

The TCR was taken from a man in his fifties or sixties in good health and CMV-seronegative. V and J are TRBV28 and TRBJ2-7; D uncertain. The sequenced sample consisted of PBMCs. The CDR3 DNA is TGTGCCAGCAGCGCCCCTTCGTCCGTGCCGAGAACCCACGAGCAGTACTTC. This encodes CASSAPSSVPRTHEQYF.